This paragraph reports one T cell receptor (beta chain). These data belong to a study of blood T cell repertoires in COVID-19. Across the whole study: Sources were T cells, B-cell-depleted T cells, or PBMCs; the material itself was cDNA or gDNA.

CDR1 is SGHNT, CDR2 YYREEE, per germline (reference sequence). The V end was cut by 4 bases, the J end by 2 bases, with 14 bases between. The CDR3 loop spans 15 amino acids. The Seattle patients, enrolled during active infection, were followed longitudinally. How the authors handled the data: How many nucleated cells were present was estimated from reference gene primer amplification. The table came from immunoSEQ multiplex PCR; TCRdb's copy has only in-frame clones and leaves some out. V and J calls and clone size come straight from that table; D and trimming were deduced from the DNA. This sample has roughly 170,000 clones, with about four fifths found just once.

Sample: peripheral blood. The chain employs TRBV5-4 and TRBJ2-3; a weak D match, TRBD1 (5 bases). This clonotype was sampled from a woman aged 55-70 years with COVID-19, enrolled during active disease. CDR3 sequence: CASSVGRQITDTQYF. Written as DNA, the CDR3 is TGTGCCAGCAGCGTTGGGCGACAGATCACAGATACGCAGTATTTT.